This is a list of T cell receptor beta chains from one sample in a study of metastatic and nonmetastatic thyroid tumors. TCRdb reanalyzed the PCR reads via MiXCR. The data contain about 90,000 clones, roughly 8.6% of them seen just once; the ten biggest clones take up 8.8%. The sequenced sample consisted of blood. The receptors shown here come from a female donor with papillary thyroid cancer or a benign thyroid nodule (not recorded which). Some clones in this sample may be carry-over from other donors' samples. Both conserved end residues are part of each CDR3. A D gene is named only where the DNA matches it firmly. Size tells how often a clone was seen (once, few, many) or the class of an expanded clone, and some rows leave it out.

TRBV18	-	14	-	TRBJ2-2	CASTQGMRTGELFF	TGTGCCAGCACGCAGGGGATGCGGACCGGGGAGCTGTTTTTT
TRBV30	-	12	-	TRBJ1-2	CAWSVLSAGYTF	TGTGCCTGGAGTGTACTGTCAGCTGGCTACACCTTC
TRBV10-1	-	15	few	TRBJ2-1	CASSGGKGVYNEQFF	TGCGCCAGCAGTGGGGGGAAAGGGGTTTACAATGAGCAGTTCTTC
TRBV14	TRBD1	14	many	TRBJ1-2	CASSPGTANYGYTF	TGTGCCAGCAGCCCCGGGACAGCTAACTATGGCTACACCTTC
TRBV6-1	-	13	medium-sized	TRBJ2-7	CASSDRDPYEQYF	TGTGCCAGCAGTGACAGGGACCCCTACGAGCAGTACTTC
TRBV7-3	-	12	many	TRBJ2-3	CASSFNEGAQYF	TGTGCCAGCAGTTTCAATGAGGGTGCGCAGTATTTT
TRBV3-1	TRBD1	14	many	TRBJ1-2	CASSPSDRGYGYTF	TGTGCCAGCAGCCCTTCGGACAGGGGCTATGGCTACACCTTC
TRBV11-3	TRBD1	14	few	TRBJ2-1	CASSSGQEGNEQFF	TGTGCCAGCAGCTCGGGACAGGAGGGTAATGAGCAGTTCTTC
TRBV30	-	15	-	TRBJ2-1	CAWSVLSGWYNEQFF	TGTGCCTGGAGTGTACTATCGGGGTGGTACAATGAGCAGTTCTTC
TRBV12-3/TRBV12-4	-	14	few	TRBJ2-7	CASSPRTASYEQYF	TGTGCCAGCAGTCCCCGGACAGCCTCCTACGAGCAGTACTTC
TRBV6-1	-	14	-	TRBJ2-6	CASSTGRVVNVLTF	TGTGCCAGCAGTACAGGGCGAGTGGTCAACGTCCTGACTTTC
TRBV20-1	-	13	many	TRBJ1-1	CSAPQGRGTEAFF	TGCAGTGCCCCACAGGGTCGGGGCACTGAAGCTTTCTTT
TRBV12-3/TRBV12-4	TRBD1	13	many	TRBJ2-2	CASRDRGSGELFF	TGTGCCAGCAGGGACAGGGGGTCCGGGGAGCTGTTTTTT
TRBV15	-	14	many	TRBJ2-1	CATSGSRVYNEQFF	TGTGCCACCAGCGGGTCCAGGGTATACAATGAGCAGTTCTTC
TRBV27	-	13	many	TRBJ2-1	CASSWTFGNEQFF	TGTGCCAGCAGTTGGACATTCGGCAATGAGCAGTTCTTC
TRBV20-1	-	13	many	TRBJ1-1	CSGRTPWGLEAFF	TGCAGTGGACGGACACCCTGGGGACTAGAAGCTTTCTTT
TRBV6-5	TRBD1	15	many	TRBJ2-7	CASSSSGTGGYEQYF	TGTGCCAGCAGTTCCTCCGGGACAGGGGGCTACGAGCAGTACTTC
TRBV11-1	-	16	many	TRBJ1-1	CASSSLGHREATEAFF	TGTGCCAGCAGCTCATTGGGCCACAGGGAGGCCACTGAAGCTTTCTTT
TRBV27	TRBD1	17	many	TRBJ1-1	CASSLKGQGAGNTEAFF	TGTGCCAGCAGTTTAAAGGGACAGGGGGCGGGGAACACTGAAGCTTTCTTT
TRBV5-7	-	13	-	TRBJ2-7	CATTRDNGSEQYF	TGTGCCACCACCCGGGACAATGGGAGCGAGCAGTACTTC
TRBV7-2	-	13	many	TRBJ1-2	CASSLGGARGYTF	TGTGCCAGCAGCTTAGGAGGGGCGCGAGGCTACACCTTC
TRBV20-1	-	12	many	TRBJ1-2	CSARGQDYGYTF	TGCAGTGCTAGAGGGCAGGACTATGGCTACACCTTC
TRBV2	-	18	many	TRBJ1-5	CASSAVRGGSNSNQPQHF	TGTGCCAGCAGTGCGGTCAGGGGCGGATCAAATAGCAATCAGCCCCAGCATTTT
TRBV18	-	13	many	TRBJ2-3	CASSPYLTDTQYF	TGTGCCAGCTCACCATACCTCACAGATACGCAGTATTTT
TRBV5-5	-	15	many	TRBJ2-5	CASSLVGTAQGTQYF	TGTGCCAGCAGCTTGGTGGGCACGGCACAAGGGACCCAGTACTTC
TRBV20-1	TRBD1	14	many	TRBJ2-5	CRPSSRTGVETQYF	TGCAGACCGTCTTCTAGGACAGGGGTGGAGACCCAGTACTTC
TRBV3-1	-	15	many	TRBJ1-4	CASSQSGQSNEKLFF	TGTGCCAGCAGCCAATCCGGGCAGTCTAATGAAAAACTGTTTTTT
TRBV20-1	-	10	many	TRBJ2-5	CSARQETQYF	TGCAGTGCTAGACAGGAGACCCAGTACTTC
TRBV28	TRBD2	14	few	TRBJ2-2	CASRGGVNTGELFF	TGTGCCAGCAGGGGGGGGGTGAACACCGGGGAGCTGTTTTTT
TRBV30	-	14	many	TRBJ2-7	CAWSDYLGAYEQYF	TGTGCCTGGAGTGACTACCTAGGGGCATACGAGCAGTACTTC
TRBV30	TRBD2	15	many	TRBJ2-3	CAWNRLAGGPDTQYF	TGTGCCTGGAATCGACTAGCGGGGGGTCCAGATACGCAGTATTTT
TRBV14	TRBD1	16	few	TRBJ1-4	CASSHLRDRGGEKLFF	TGTGCCAGCAGCCATTTAAGGGACAGGGGAGGCGAAAAACTGTTTTTT
TRBV6-4	-	10	many	TRBJ2-7	CASSLYEQYF	TGTGCCAGCAGCCTATACGAGCAGTACTTC